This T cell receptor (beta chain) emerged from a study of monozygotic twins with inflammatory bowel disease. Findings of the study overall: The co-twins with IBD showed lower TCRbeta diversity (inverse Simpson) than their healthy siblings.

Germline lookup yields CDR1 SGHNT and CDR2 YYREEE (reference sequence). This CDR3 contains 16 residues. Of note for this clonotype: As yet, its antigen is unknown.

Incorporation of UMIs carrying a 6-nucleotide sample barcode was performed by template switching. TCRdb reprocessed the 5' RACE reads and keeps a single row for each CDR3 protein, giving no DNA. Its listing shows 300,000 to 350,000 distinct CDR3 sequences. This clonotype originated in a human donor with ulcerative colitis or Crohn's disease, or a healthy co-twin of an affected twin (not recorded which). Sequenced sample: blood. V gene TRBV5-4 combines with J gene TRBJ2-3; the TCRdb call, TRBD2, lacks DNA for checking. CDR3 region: CASSFPSGKDVDTQYF.